One sample yielded the 9 T cell receptor beta chains listed below, sequenced in a study of blood T cell repertoires in COVID-19. Method: immunoSEQ multiplex PCR; TCRdb's copy keeps in-frame clones and lacks some. Seen here are tens of thousands of clones, approximately 87% observed once, and the top ten hold approximately 6%. The sequenced sample consisted of peripheral blood. The receptors come from a woman between 55 and 75 years old with COVID-19, enrolled during active disease.

This chain uses TRBV19 with TRBJ2-1, with 8 bases fitting TRBD1. Germline-derived CDR1 and CDR2 are LNHDA and SQIVND (reference sequence). The CDR3 contains 16 residues. V was pared by 4 bases and J by 7 bases, with 12 bases of the junction left unmatched. The CDR3 region is CASSTDRAATANEQFF. The CDR3 coding sequence is TGTGCCAGTAGTACGGACAGGGCGGCTACCGCTAATGAGCAGTTCTTC.

V usage is TRBV7-6 and J usage is TRBJ2-1, with 13 bases fitting TRBD2. This CDR3 has 17 amino acids. Germline-derived CDR1 and CDR2 are SGHVS and FNYEAQ. Trimming at V came to 6 bases and at J to 5 bases, leaving 10 bases not matched to a gene. The CDR3 DNA is TGTGCCAGCAGTGTTACTAGCGGGAGGGCCTCACACAATGAGCAGTTCTTC. This sequence encodes CASSVTSGRASHNEQFF.

The chain employs TRBV5-4 and TRBJ2-7, with 7 bases lining up with TRBD2. Germline trimming cut 0 bases from V and 7 bases from J; bases unmatched to any gene: 10. Germline V gene data show CDR1 as SGHNT and CDR2 as YYREEE (reference sequence). The CDR3 runs 15 residues. This CDR3 is CASSLVSSGMREQYF. The CDR3 DNA is TGTGCCAGCAGCTTGGTCTCTAGCGGAATGAGAGAGCAGTACTTC.

The J gene is TRBJ2-1, the V gene TRBV10-1; 11 nucleotides line up with TRBD2. The V and J ends lost 2 bases and 7 bases, in that order; junction bases with no gene match: 4. Looked up from germline, CDR1 is WNHNN and CDR2 is SYGVQD (reference sequence). CDR3 size: 15 residues. CDR3 in DNA: TGCGCCAGCAGTGAGGGAACTAGCGGGAGTAATGAGCAGTTCTTC. It translates to CASSEGTSGSNEQFF.

This clone appeared once. The rearrangement joins TRBV2 to TRBJ2-7; a weak D match, TRBD2 (5 bases). Germline V gene data show CDR1 as SNHLY and CDR2 as FYNNEI. The CDR3 loop spans 14 amino acids. Trimming pared 0 bases from V and 9 bases from J, leaving 15 bases between. Here the CDR3 reads CASSEALPGFRQYF. For the CDR3, the DNA is TGTGCCAGCAGTGAAGCGCTCCCGGGATTCCGGCAGTACTTC.

The rearrangement links TRBV20-1 to TRBJ2-5, with 10 bases that match TRBD2. Germline assignment: CDR1 DFQATT and CDR2 SNEGSKA (reference sequence). CDR3 length: 14 residues. The ends lost 3 bases at V and 5 bases at J; junction bases unmatched: 6. The CDR3 DNA reads as TGCAGTGCTAGTAGCGGGAGGTATGGGGAGACCCAGTACTTC. Its translation: CSASSGRYGETQYF.

The chain links TRBV3-1 (or the pseudogene TRBV3-2) to TRBJ1-1; 11 bases align to TRBD1. This CDR3 is 14 amino acids long. Germline V gene lookup returns CDR1 LGHDT and CDR2 YNNKEL (reference sequence). The ends lost 6 bases at V and 7 bases at J; junction bases unmatched: 7. DNA of the CDR3: TGTGCCAGCAGGCGGACAGGGGGCATTAATGAAGCTTTCTTT. Encoded protein: CASRRTGGINEAFF.

The V call is TRBV27, the J call TRBJ1-5; D may be TRBD1 (6 bases). Germline V CDR1 and CDR2: MNHEY, SMNVEV (reference sequence). CDR3 length equals 16 residues. V dropped 2 bases and J dropped 7 bases, with 18 bases sitting between them. This CDR3 reads CASSLPSTGLGQPQHF. As DNA, the CDR3 is TGTGCCAGCAGTTTACCGTCTACAGGGCTGGGGCAGCCCCAGCATTTT.

The chain links TRBV3-1 (or the pseudogene TRBV3-2) to TRBJ2-5, with D perhaps matching TRBD1 (5 bases). Looked up from germline, CDR1 is LGHDT and CDR2 is YNNKEL (reference sequence). This CDR3 has 13 residues. V gave up 7 bases and J gave up 2 bases, with 11 bases separating them. The CDR3: CASTRGAQETQYF. CDR3 DNA: TGTGCCAGCACTAGGGGCGCGCAAGAGACCCAGTACTTC.